This T cell receptor (beta chain) was sequenced in a study of control samples from healthy donors and cancer patients. The CDR3 consists of 14 residues. Per germline, CDR1 SGHRS and CDR2 YFSETQ. Losses at the gene ends were 2 bases for V and 8 bases for J; bases not matched to a gene: 5. The assay was immunoSEQ multiplex PCR, and TCRdb's table has in-frame clones only and misses some. Among just over 90,000 clones listed, 85% to 90% were seen once. The chain couples TRBV5-1 to TRBJ1-4; TRBD1 matches at 8 bases. The sequencing sample was made of blood. This sequence originates from a woman aged 50 to 60 in good health. The CDR3 loop is CASSFQGAGEKLFF. For the CDR3, the DNA is TGCGCCAGCAGCTTTCAGGGGGCGGGAGAAAAACTGTTTTTT.